These 21 T cell receptor beta chains share one sample of origin, sequenced in a study of blood T cells in healthy people across ages (dated by TCRdb to 2013 to 2016). The protocol used for the library was 5' RACE. Reads for this sample came from an Illumina HiSeq 2500. A second about 7 to 11 cycle PCR used a sample-barcoded 5' primer and a J-beta primer mix. In TCRdb, the public reads were trimmed at Q25 with fastp and aligned with MiXCR, with productive beta chains retained. Under each unique CDR3 protein, matching rows form one entry showing the most common genes and DNA. The sample contains approximately 700,000 distinct CDR3 sequences, about 30% of them found a single time. The top ten hold less than 20% of the sample. The specimen sequenced was blood. These TCRs come from a woman over 75 in good health. Donor details come from another sample of the same person, matched by shared clones.

The sample holds many counts of this clonotype. This sequence joins TRBV28 and TRBJ2-7, with 7 bases fitting TRBD1. CDR3 size: 13 residues. V was pared by 4 bases and J by 3 bases, with 3 bases of the junction left unmatched. Germline V gene data show CDR1 as MDHEN and CDR2 as SYDVKM. Written as DNA, the CDR3 is TGTGCCAGCAGTTCGGGACAGCTCTACGAGCAGTACTTC. Its protein product is CASSSGQLYEQYF. Combining the CDR3 with reference TRBV28 and TRBJ2-7 gives the whole variable domain DVKVTQSSRYLVKRTGEKVFLECVQDMDHENMFWYRQDPGLGLRLIYFSYDVKMKEKGDIPEGYSVSREKKERFSLILESASTNQTSMYLCASSSGQLYEQYFGPGTRLTVT.

The chain carries TRBV20-1 and TRBJ1-4; 8 nucleotides match TRBD1. CDR1 is DFQATT, CDR2 SNEGSKA, per germline (reference sequence). V dropped 3 bases and J dropped 7; count of bases not matched to a gene: 7. The CDR3 length is 14 residues. CDR3 DNA: TGCAGTGCTAGTCCAGGGGGCTTGGGTGAAAAACTGTTTTTT. It codes for CSASPGGLGEKLFF.

This rearrangement joins TRBV6-2 or TRBV6-3 to TRBJ1-2; D perhaps matches TRBD1 (6 bases). Trimming removed 2 bases at V and 8 bases at J, with 15 bases between. This CDR3 has 14 amino acids. Germline lookup yields CDR1 MNHEY and CDR2 SVGEGT. Here the CDR3 reads CASSYTGQLSGYTF. The CDR3 nucleotides read TGTGCCAGCAGTTACACCGGACAGCTCTCGGGCTACACCTTC.

This clonotype was detected a few times. The rearrangement uses TRBV12-3 or TRBV12-4 and TRBJ2-7; 7 bases are a match to TRBD1. CDR3 length equals 14 residues. After removal of 7 bases from V and 4 bases from J, the junction contained 10 bases not matched to a gene. CDR3 nucleotide sequence: TGTGCCAGCACCACCGGGACAGAAAGATACGAGCAGTACTTC. It is translated as CASTTGTERYEQYF.

This clonotype was found many times. The chain couples TRBV7-9 to TRBJ2-1, with 9 positions matching TRBD1. The length of the CDR3 is 14 residues. The V gene's germline CDR1 is SEHNR and CDR2 FQNEAQ (reference sequence). The trim removed 5 bases at V and 7 bases at J, leaving 6 bases unmatched. The CDR3 sequence: CASSEDRGGNEQFF. The CDR3 coding sequence is TGTGCCAGCAGCGAGGACAGGGGTGGGAATGAGCAGTTCTTC.

This clonotype was detected ten times or more. The rearrangement links TRBV29-1 to TRBJ1-2; TRBD1 agrees at 9 bases. The CDR3 length is 9 residues. Germline V gene lookup returns CDR1 SQVTM and CDR2 ANQGSEA. V trimming: 7 bases; J trimming: 13 bases; junction bases outside the gene matches: 4. The CDR3 bases are TGCAGCGCTCCGGACAGGGGCACCTTC. It encodes CSAPDRGTF.

The J gene is TRBJ2-7, the V gene TRBV2; 9 positions agree with TRBD1. The germline gives CDR1 SNHLY, CDR2 FYNNEI. The length of the CDR3 is 13 residues. J lost 4 bases, V lost 5 bases, and 3 bases had no gene match. The CDR3, as DNA: TGTGCCAGCAGTAGACAGGGGGTTTACGAGCAGTACTTC. This sequence encodes CASSRQGVYEQYF. The full variable domain, with the rest looked up from reference TRBV2 and TRBJ2-7, is EPEVTQTPSHQVTQMGQEVILRCVPISNHLYFYWYRQILGQKVEFLVSFYNNEISEKSEIFDDQFSVERPDGSNFTLKIRSTKLEDSAMYFCASSRQGVYEQYFGPGTRLTVT.

Many counts were recorded for this clonotype. J is TRBJ2-1 and V is TRBV7-3, with D perhaps matching TRBD2 (5 bases). The CDR3 extends over 12 amino acids. V was pared by 8 bases and J by 1 base, with 6 bases between. The germline V gene has CDR1 SGHTA and CDR2 FQGTGA. The CDR3 nucleotides are TGTGCCAGCCGGGGTTCCTACAATGAGCAGTTCTTC. Amino acid sequence: CASRGSYNEQFF.

At least ten counts were recorded for this clonotype. The rearrangement links TRBV7-6 to TRBJ2-1; D perhaps matches TRBD2 (7 bases). Trimming cost V 6 bases and J 0 bases, with 12 bases left between them. The germline gives CDR1 SGHVS, CDR2 FNYEAQ. The CDR3 contains 15 residues. CDR3 in amino acids: CASRGGGSSYNEQFF. CDR3 bases: TGTGCCAGCAGGGGAGGGGGTAGCTCCTACAATGAGCAGTTCTTC.

V gene TRBV2 combines with J gene TRBJ1-2; D gene uncertain. Germline V CDR1 and CDR2: SNHLY, FYNNEI. The CDR3 loop spans 12 amino acids. The ends were cut back, 4 bases at V and 4 bases at J, with 7 bases in the middle. The CDR3, as DNA: TGTGCCAGCAGTGTCCAGATCTATGGCTACACCTTC. This encodes CASSVQIYGYTF. Full variable domain (outside the CDR3, taken from reference TRBV2 and TRBJ1-2): EPEVTQTPSHQVTQMGQEVILRCVPISNHLYFYWYRQILGQKVEFLVSFYNNEISEKSEIFDDQFSVERPDGSNFTLKIRSTKLEDSAMYFCASSVQIYGYTFGSGTRLTVV.

There are many counts of this clonotype. The chain has TRBV3-1 and TRBJ1-2; the D gene is possibly TRBD1 (6 bases). V lost 3 bases, J lost 6 bases, and 11 bases lay in between. The CDR3 is 13 amino acids. CDR1 and CDR2 from the germline V gene are LGHDT and YNNKEL (reference sequence). In DNA form, the CDR3 reads TGTGCCAGCAGCCACGGACAGTCCAATGGCTACACCTTC. It translates to CASSHGQSNGYTF.

The table lists this clonotype with a few counts. The chain has TRBV30 and TRBJ1-2; the D gene is possibly TRBD1 (6 bases). There are 12 residues in the CDR3. Germline CDR1 is GTSNPN and CDR2 is SVGIG (reference sequence). The V gene lost 4 bases and the J gene lost 6 bases, with 12 bases spanning the gap. In DNA, the CDR3 is TGTGCCTGGACCCAGAAGGGGGATGGCTACACCTTC. The encoded protein is CAWTQKGDGYTF.

The rearrangement links TRBV7-9 to TRBJ1-4; 9 nucleotides agree with TRBD1. Germline values: CDR1 SEHNR, CDR2 FQNEAQ (reference sequence). This CDR3 has 15 amino acids. Losses at the gene ends were 4 bases for V and 7 bases for J; bases not matched to a gene: 7. CDR3 protein: CASSYHRGLGEKLFF. In DNA, the CDR3 is TGTGCCAGCAGCTACCACAGGGGGCTGGGTGAAAAACTGTTTTTT.

The chain uses TRBV28 and TRBJ1-2; 9 bases fit TRBD1. The CDR3 runs to 16 residues. The germline V gene has CDR1 MDHEN and CDR2 SYDVKM. The ends lost 6 bases at V and 7 bases at J; junction bases unmatched: 15. CDR3 amino acids: CASRSLPGQGFGGYTF. The CDR3 region has the DNA TGTGCCAGCAGATCCCTTCCGGGACAGGGTTTCGGTGGCTACACCTTC.

This clonotype was counted ten times or more. This could be a read error, since a much larger clone is one nucleotide away. The V and J genes are TRBV20-1 and TRBJ2-3; TRBD2 is a possible D gene (6 bases). CDR3 length: 15 amino acids. The germline gives CDR1 DFQATT, CDR2 SNEGSKA (reference sequence). Trimming pared 0 bases from V and 2 bases from J, leaving 12 bases between. The CDR3 region is CSARDCRGDTDTQYF. Here the CDR3 DNA reads TGCAGTGCTAGAGATTGTCGCGGGGACACAGATACGCAGTATTTT.

There are a few counts of this clonotype. A read error may account for a junction end that differs from germline. This chain links TRBV15 with TRBJ2-2, with D perhaps given as TRBD1 or TRBD2 (6 bases each). This CDR3 is 14 amino acids long. The germline gives CDR1 LNHNV, CDR2 YYDKDF (reference sequence). CDR3 DNA sequence: TGTGCCACCAGCAGAGGGGGGGCCTCCGGGGAGCGGTTTTTT. Residues: CATSRGGASGERFF.

This clonotype was seen repeatedly, ten times or more. DNA for the CDR3: TGTGCCACCTTAGGGGGAGATTTATACAATGAGCAGTTCTTC. This encodes CATLGGDLYNEQFF. This rearrangement joins TRBV6-2 or TRBV6-3 to TRBJ2-1, with D maybe TRBD1 (6 bases). V gave up 10 bases and J gave up 4 bases, with 17 bases separating them. Per germline, CDR1 MNHEY and CDR2 SVGEGT. The CDR3 is 14 amino acids.

In its sample, this clonotype was seen many times. The rearrangement uses TRBV15 and TRBJ2-3; D remains ambiguous. The ends were cut back, 1 base at V and 3 bases at J, with 2 bases in the middle. Germline assignment: CDR1 LNHNV and CDR2 YYDKDF (reference sequence). The CDR3 consists of 12 residues. CDR3 sequence: CATSRGTDTQYF. The CDR3, as DNA: TGTGCCACCAGCAGAGGAACAGATACGCAGTATTTT.

This clonotype was seen a few times. This rearrangement joins TRBV6-1 to TRBJ1-2; D is possibly TRBD1 (5 bases). CDR1 MNHNS and CDR2 SASEGT come from the germline V gene. V lost 2 bases to trimming and J lost 1 base, with 14 bases between them. The CDR3 has 16 amino acids. The CDR3 DNA reads TGTGCCAGCAGTGAATTAAGGGGAACCTTTAACTATGGCTACACCTTC. Protein sequence: CASSELRGTFNYGYTF.

As regards this clonotype: This could be a read error, since a much larger clone is one nucleotide away. V and J are TRBV20-1 and TRBJ1-2; no definite D call. The length of the CDR3 is 14 residues. The germline gives CDR1 DFQATT, CDR2 SNEGSKA (reference sequence). V dropped 5 bases and J dropped 0 bases, with 13 bases sitting between them. CDR3 sequence: CSAPASTTNYGYTF. CDR3 in DNA: TGCAGTGCTCCCGCTTCGACAACTAACTATGGCTACACCTTC.

This clonotype was seen a handful of times. The chain combines TRBV2 with TRBJ2-5; TRBD1 matches 8 bases. The germline CDR1 and CDR2 sequences are SNHLY and FYNNEI. V lost 4 bases to trimming and J lost 13 bases; unmatched junction nucleotides: 11. The CDR3 loop spans 13 amino acids. The chain's CDR3 is CASSVILDRGPYF. DNA for the CDR3: TGTGCCAGCAGTGTGATACTTGACAGGGGACCGTACTTC.